The TCR beta chain under discussion was sequenced for a study of blood T cell repertoires in COVID-19. Across the whole study: Spain, Italy and the United States supplied samples that represented acute and convalescent COVID-19. PBMCs, B-cell-depleted T cells, or T cells provided the cDNA or gDNA that made up the material.

In the original analysis: Cell counts per sample came from amplifying reference gene primers. Clones were sequenced by immunoSEQ multiplex PCR, and TCRdb holds only the in-frame ones, with some missing. That table furnishes V, J and clone size, whereas the DNA furnished D and trimming. Of tens of thousands of clones listed, over 80% are singletons. Germline V gene lookup returns CDR1 SNHLY and CDR2 FYNNEI. Trimming took 7 bases from V and 11 from J, leaving 18 bases between them. The CDR3 runs to 14 residues. The J gene is TRBJ1-6, the V gene TRBV2, with unresolved D. The source material was peripheral blood. This receptor was taken from a woman older than 75 with acute or convalescent COVID-19. CDR3 sequence: CASIGLQAGAPLHF. The DNA of the CDR3 is TGTGCCAGCATCGGTCTGCAAGCCGGAGCACCCCTCCACTTT.